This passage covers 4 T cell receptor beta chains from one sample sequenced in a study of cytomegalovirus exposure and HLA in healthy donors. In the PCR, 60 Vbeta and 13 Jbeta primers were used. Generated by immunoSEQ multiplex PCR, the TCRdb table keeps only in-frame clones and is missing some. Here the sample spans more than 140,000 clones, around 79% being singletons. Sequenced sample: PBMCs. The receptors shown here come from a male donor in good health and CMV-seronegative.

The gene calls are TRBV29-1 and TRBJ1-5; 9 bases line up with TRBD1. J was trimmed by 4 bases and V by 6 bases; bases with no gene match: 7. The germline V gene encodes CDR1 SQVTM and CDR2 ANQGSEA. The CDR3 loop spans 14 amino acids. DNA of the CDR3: TGCAGCGTGAGGGGGACAGGGTTAAATCAGCCCCAGCATTTT. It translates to CSVRGTGLNQPQHF.

The CDR3 nucleotides are TGCGCCAGCAGCGCGACATCTGGGGCCAACGTCCTGACTTTC. This sequence encodes CASSATSGANVLTF. The rearrangement joins TRBV4-1 to TRBJ2-6, with unresolved D. V lost 5 bases, J lost 1 base, and 6 bases lay in between. Germline V gives CDR1 MGHRA, CDR2 YSYEKL. The CDR3 totals 14 residues.

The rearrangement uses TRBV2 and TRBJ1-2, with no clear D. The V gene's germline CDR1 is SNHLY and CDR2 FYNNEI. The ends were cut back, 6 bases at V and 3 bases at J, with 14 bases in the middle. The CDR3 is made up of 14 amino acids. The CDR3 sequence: CASSEATGYYGYTF. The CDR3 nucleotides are TGTGCCAGCAGCGAGGCCACTGGGTACTATGGCTACACCTTC.

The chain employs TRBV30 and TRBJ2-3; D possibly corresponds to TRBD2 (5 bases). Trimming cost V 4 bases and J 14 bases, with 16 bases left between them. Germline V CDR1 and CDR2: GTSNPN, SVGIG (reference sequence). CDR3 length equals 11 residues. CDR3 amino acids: CAWMGEGSGYF. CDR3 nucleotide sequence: TGTGCCTGGATGGGAGAAGGGTCCGGGTATTTT.